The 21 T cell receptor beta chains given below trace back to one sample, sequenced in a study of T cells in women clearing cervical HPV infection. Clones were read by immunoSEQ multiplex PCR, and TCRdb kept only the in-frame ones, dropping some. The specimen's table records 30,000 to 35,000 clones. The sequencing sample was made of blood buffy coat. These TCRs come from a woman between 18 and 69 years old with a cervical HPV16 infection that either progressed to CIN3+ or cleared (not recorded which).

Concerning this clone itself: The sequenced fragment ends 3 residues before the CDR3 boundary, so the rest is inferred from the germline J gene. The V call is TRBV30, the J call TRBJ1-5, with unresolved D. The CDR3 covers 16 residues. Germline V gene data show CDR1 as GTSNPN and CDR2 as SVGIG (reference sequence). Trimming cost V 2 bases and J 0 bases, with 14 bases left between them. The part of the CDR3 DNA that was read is TGTGCCTGGAGTTCCATGATTACTATTAGCAATCAGCCC. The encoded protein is CAWSSMITISNQP. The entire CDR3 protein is CAWSSMITISNQPQHF.

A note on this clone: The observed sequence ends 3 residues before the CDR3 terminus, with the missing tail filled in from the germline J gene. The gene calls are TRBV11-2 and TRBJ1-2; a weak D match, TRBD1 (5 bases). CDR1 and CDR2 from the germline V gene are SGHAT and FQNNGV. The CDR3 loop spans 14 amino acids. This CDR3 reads CASSLGGVLGTYTF. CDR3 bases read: TGTGCCAGCAGCTTAGGGGGGGTGCTCGGGACC.

CDR3: CASREGAGGNQPQHF. Partial CDR3 DNA: TGCGCCAGCAGGGAAGGGGCTGGTGGCAATCAGCCC. The chain is built from TRBV5-1 and TRBJ1-5, with a possible D match to TRBD1 (5 bases). The read ends 3 residues shy of where the CDR3 ends; the end is completed using the germline J gene. Trimming took off 5 bases at V and 2 bases at J, with 14 bases between the two ends. Germline V lookup: CDR1 SGHRS, CDR2 YFSETQ. The length of the CDR3 is 15 residues.

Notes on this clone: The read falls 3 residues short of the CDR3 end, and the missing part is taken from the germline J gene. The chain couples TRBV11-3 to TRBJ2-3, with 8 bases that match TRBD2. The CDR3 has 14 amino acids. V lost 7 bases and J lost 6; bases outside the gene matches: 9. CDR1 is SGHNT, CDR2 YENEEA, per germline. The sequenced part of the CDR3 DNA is TGTGCCAGCACCTCCGGGACTAGTTCGGATACG. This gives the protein CASTSGTSSDT. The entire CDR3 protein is CASTSGTSSDTQYF.

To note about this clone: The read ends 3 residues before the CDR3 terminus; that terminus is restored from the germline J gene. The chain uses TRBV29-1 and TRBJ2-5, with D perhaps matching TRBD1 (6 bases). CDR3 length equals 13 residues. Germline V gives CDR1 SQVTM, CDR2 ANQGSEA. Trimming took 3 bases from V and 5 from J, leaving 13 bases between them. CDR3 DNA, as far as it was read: TGCAGCGTTGACAGGGGTGCTCGGGAGACC. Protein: CSVDRGARET. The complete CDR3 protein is CSVDRGARETQYF.

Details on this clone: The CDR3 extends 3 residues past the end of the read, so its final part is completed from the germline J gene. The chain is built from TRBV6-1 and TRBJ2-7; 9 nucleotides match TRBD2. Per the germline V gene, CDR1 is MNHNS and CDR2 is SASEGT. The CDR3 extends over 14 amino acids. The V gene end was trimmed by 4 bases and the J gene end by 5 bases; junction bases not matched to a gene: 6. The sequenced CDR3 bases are TGTGCCAGCAGTGTCATAGCGGGGGTAAACGAG. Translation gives CASSVIAGVNE. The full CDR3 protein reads CASSVIAGVNEQYF.

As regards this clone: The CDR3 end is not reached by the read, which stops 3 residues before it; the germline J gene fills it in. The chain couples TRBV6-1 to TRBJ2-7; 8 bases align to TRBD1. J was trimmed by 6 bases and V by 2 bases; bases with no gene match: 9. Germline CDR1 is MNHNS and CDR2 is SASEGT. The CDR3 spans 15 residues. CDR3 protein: CASSEYRQGQGEQYF. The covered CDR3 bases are TGTGCCAGCAGTGAATACCGACAGGGGCAGGGCGAG.

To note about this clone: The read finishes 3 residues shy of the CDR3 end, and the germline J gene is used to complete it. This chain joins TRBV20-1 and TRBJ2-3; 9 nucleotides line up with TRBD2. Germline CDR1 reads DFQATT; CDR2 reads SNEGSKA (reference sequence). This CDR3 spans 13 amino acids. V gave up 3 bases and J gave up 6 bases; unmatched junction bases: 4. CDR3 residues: CSARVSGSDTQYF. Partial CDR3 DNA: TGCAGTGCTAGGGTTAGCGGGAGTGATACG.

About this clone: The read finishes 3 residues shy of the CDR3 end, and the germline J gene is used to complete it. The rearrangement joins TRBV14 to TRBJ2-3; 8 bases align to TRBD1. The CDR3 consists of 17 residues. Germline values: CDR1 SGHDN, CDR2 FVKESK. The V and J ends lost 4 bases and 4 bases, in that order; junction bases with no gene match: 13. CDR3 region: CASSLSPGTGKADTQYF. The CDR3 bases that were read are TGTGCCAGCAGCCTATCTCCCGGGACAGGCAAGGCAGATACG.

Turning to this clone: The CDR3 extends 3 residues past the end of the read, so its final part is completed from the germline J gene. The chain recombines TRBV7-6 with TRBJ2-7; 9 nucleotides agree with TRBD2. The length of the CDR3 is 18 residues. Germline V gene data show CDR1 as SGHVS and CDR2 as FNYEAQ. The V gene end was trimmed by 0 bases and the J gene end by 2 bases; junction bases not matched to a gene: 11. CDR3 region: CASSLAPFSGTSTYEQYF. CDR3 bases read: TGTGCCAGCAGCTTAGCGCCTTTTTCCGGGACTAGCACCTACGAG.

The CDR3: CASSFTPGDHTEAFF. The DNA read from the CDR3 is TGTGCCAGCAGCTTCACGCCGGGGGACCACACTGAA. The rearrangement uses TRBV5-5 and TRBJ1-1; perhaps TRBD1 as D (5 bases). The read gets to within 3 residues of the CDR3 end, and the germline J gene fills in the rest. Trimming stripped 2 bases from V and 3 bases from J, with 14 bases between. Germline loops: CDR1 SGHKS, CDR2 YYEKEE (reference sequence). The CDR3 runs to 15 residues.

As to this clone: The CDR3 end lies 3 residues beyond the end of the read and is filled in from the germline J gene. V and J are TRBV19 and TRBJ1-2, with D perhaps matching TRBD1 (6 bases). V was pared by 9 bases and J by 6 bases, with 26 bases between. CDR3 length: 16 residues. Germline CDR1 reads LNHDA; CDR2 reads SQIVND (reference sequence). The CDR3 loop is CASSRDKQRLPHGYTF. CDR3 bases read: TGTGCCAGCTCCCGGGACAAACAAAGATTGCCCCATGGC.

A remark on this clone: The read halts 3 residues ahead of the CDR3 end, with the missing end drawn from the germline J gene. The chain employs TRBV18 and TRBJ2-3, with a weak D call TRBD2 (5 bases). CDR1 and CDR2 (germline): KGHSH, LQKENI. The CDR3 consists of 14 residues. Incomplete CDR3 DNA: TGTGCCAGCTCACGAGAGGGCAAGGATCAGCCG. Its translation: CASSREGKDQP. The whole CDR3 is CASSREGKDQPQYF.

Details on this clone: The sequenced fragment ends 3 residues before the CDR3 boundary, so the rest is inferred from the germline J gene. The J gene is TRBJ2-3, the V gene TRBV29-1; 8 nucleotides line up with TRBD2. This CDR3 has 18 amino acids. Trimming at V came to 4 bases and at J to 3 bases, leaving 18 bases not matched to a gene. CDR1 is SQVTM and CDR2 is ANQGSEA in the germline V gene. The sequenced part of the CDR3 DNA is TGCAGCGTTGCCCGAAGGACTAGCAGGAGGGTGGGTACAGATACG. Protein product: CSVARRTSRRVGTDT. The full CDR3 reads CSVARRTSRRVGTDTQYF.

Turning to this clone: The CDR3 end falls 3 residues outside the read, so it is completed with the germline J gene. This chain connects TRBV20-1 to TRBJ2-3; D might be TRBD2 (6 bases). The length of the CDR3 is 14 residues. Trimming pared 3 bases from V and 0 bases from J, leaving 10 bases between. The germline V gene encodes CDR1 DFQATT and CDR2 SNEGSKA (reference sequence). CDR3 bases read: TGCAGTGCTAGGAGCGGGTTAAGCACAGATACG. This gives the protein CSARSGLSTDT. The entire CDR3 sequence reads CSARSGLSTDTQYF.

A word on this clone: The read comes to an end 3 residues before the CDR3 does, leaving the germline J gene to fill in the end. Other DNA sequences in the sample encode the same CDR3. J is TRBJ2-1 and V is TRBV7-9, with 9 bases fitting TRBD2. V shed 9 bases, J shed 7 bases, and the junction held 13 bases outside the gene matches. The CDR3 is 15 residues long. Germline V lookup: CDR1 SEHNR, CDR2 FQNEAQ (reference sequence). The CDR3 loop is CASRENSGRGNEQFF. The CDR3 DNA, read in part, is TGTGCCAGTAGAGAAAATAGCGGGAGAGGGAATGAG.

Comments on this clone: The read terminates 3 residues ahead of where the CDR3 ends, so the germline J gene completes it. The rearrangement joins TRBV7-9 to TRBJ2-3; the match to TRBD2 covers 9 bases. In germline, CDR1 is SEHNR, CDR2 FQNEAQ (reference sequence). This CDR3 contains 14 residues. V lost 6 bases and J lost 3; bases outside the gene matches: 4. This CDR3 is CASREAGGTDTQYF. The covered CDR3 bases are TGTGCCAGCAGGGAGGCGGGAGGGACAGATACG. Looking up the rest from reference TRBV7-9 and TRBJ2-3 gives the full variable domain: DTGVSQNPRHKITKRGQNVTFRCDPISEHNRLYWYRQTLGQGPEFLTYFQNEAQLEKSRLLSDRFSAERPKGSFSTLEIQRTEQGDSAMYLCASREAGGTDTQYFGPGTRLTVL.

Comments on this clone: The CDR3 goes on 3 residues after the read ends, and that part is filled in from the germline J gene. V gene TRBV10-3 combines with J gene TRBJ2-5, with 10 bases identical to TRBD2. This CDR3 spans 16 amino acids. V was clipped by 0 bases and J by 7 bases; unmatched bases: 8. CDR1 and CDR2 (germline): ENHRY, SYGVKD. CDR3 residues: CAISESLAGEVGTQYF. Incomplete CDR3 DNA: TGTGCCATCAGTGAGTCGCTAGCGGGAGAGGTCGGGACC.

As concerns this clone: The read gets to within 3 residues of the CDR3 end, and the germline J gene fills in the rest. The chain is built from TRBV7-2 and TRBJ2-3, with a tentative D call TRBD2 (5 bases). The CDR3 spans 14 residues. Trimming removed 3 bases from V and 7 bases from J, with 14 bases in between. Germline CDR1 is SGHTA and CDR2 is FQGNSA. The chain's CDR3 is CASSFEGSVHTQYF. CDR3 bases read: TGTGCCAGCAGCTTTGAGGGTTCTGTGCATACG.

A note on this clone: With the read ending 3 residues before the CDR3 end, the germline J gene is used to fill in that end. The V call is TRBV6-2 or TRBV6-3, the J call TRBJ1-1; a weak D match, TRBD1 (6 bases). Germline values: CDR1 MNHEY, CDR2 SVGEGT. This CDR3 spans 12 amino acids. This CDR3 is CASSFPGTEAFF. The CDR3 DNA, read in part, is TGTGCCAGCAGTTTCCCAGGGACAGAA.

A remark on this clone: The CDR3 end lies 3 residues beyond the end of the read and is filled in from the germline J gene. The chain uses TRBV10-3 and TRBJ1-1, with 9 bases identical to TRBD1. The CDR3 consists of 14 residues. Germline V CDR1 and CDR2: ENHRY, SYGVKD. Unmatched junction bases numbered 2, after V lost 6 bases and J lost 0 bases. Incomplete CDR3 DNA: TGTGCCATCAGAGACAGGGGGATGAACACTGAA. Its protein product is CAIRDRGMNTE. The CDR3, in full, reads CAIRDRGMNTEAFF.